This TCR beta chain was sequenced for a study of shared clonotypes between healthy human individuals. CDR3 length equals 15 residues. Trimming stripped 1 base from V and 12 bases from J, with 19 bases between. Germline V gene sequence: CDR1 SGHVS, CDR2 FQNEAQ. The method was immunoSEQ multiplex PCR; TCRdb's version includes in-frame clones alone and lacks a portion of them. The sample yields roughly 850,000 clones, about 96% seen once. On this clone: As yet, its antigen is unknown.

Regarding the study as a whole: Rarefaction showed sorted-subset sequencing was incomplete despite large depth.

Naive CD8 cells lacked CD45RO and underwent positive selection for CCR7, leaving out terminally differentiated effector memory CD45RA+ cells. The sequenced sample was naive CD8+ T cells sorted from blood. The receptor was isolated from a young man in good health. This sequence joins TRBV7-8 and TRBJ2-1; TRBD2 is a possible D gene (6 bases). CDR3 in amino acids: CASSLEVGTLTGQFF. The CDR3 region has the DNA TGTGCCAGCAGCTTAGAGGTAGGGACTTTAACGGGGCAGTTCTTC.